This TCR beta chain was identified during a study of OX40 agonist ivuxolimab in advanced cancers. Whole-study context: In this trial design, patients received ivuxolimab intravenously at 0.01 to 10 mg/kg every 2 weeks.

Sequencing was performed with immunoSEQ multiplex PCR; in TCRdb, only in-frame clones are kept and a portion is missing. Among about 73,000 clones listed, around 86% were seen once. Looked up from germline, CDR1 is SEHNR and CDR2 is FQNEAQ (reference sequence). The CDR3 is 16 amino acids. Germline trimming cut 4 bases from V and 0 bases from J; bases unmatched to any gene: 6. The source material was CD4+ or CD8+ T cells sorted from blood, sampled in a trial of the OX40 agonist ivuxolimab. This receptor was taken from an adult with an advanced solid tumor such as melanoma, head and neck, liver or kidney cancer. The V and J genes are TRBV7-9 and TRBJ1-1; 9 bases are a match to TRBD1. The CDR3 nucleotides are TGTGCCAGCAGCTCCGGGACAGGGAACATGAACACTGAAGCTTTCTTT. It yields the protein CASSSGTGNMNTEAFF.